This TCR beta chain was sequenced in a study of beta chain features in type 1 diabetes. From germline, CDR1 is SGHTA and CDR2 FQGNSA. With 5 bases clipped from V and 3 bases from J, the junction kept 8 bases outside the gene matches. This CDR3 comprises 16 residues. Sequenced material consisted of expressed TCRB transcripts (all of the isolated RNA was reverse transcribed). Method: immunoSEQ multiplex PCR; TCRdb's copy keeps in-frame clones and lacks some. The sample includes roughly 240,000 clones, approximately 24% of them seen just once. The study's findings and limits: In every one of the four CD4+ subsets, TCRB CDR3s were moderately but significantly shorter in Type 1 diabetes patients.

The sample holds one count of this clone. Its antigen is currently unknown. This TCR was sampled from a woman aged 25 to 39 with type 1 diabetes. Sequenced sample: naive CD4+ T cells from blood. The chain links TRBV7-2 to TRBJ2-1; TRBD2 agrees at 9 bases. The CDR3 nucleotides are TGTGCCAGCAGCCCCGGACTAGCGAGCATCTACAATGAGCAGTTCTTC. Translation: CASSPGLASIYNEQFF.